This note documents a single T cell receptor (beta chain) sequence. The assay was immunoSEQ multiplex PCR, and TCRdb's table has in-frame clones only and misses some. The profile shows over 300,000 clones, just over 85% of them singletons. This sample is drawn from a study of blood T cell repertoires in COVID-19. The sequenced material came from PBMCs or T cells enriched from blood (not recorded which). This TCR was sampled from a woman between 18 and 29 years old who had recovered from COVID-19.

CDR3 nucleotide sequence: TGTGCCAGCAGCCCAGGGGGCTGGAAGCTGTTTTTT. Its translation: CASSPGGWKLFF. The V gene is TRBV13, the J gene TRBJ2-2; 8 positions agree with TRBD1. The V gene end was trimmed by 5 bases and the J gene end by 12 bases; junction bases not matched to a gene: 5. The CDR3 length is 12 residues. CDR1 and CDR2 (germline): PRHDT, FYEKMQ (reference sequence).